The rows below give T cell receptor beta chains drawn from one sample of a study of human T cells and chemical hapten exposure. TCRdb called the RACE reads again in MiXCR, with one record for every CDR3 protein. The sample shows approximately 350,000 distinct CDR3 sequences, about 6.3% of them seen only once. The specimen comprised whole blood, sampled in connection with sensitization to the hapten diphenylcyclopropenone (DPC). The receptors originated from a woman younger than 30 with alopecia areata. Some clones in this sample may be carry-over from other donors' samples. Each CDR3 is given with its conserved first and last residue. A D gene is named only where the DNA matches it firmly. Only some rows state a clone size, as once, few, many or a class for expanded clones.

CDR3,DNA,size,D,J,length,V
CASSFEPGAGRETQYF,TGTGCCAGCAGCTTCGAACCGGGAGCCGGAAGGGAGACCCAGTACTTC,few,-,TRBJ2-5,16,TRBV11-2
CASSLVSVKGDYEQYF,TGTGCCAGCAGCTTAGTCTCGGTAAAGGGAGACTACGAGCAGTACTTC,many,-,TRBJ2-7,16,TRBV7-2
CASRFDRGYGYTF,TGTGCCAGCAGGTTTGACAGGGGCTATGGCTACACCTTC,-,TRBD1,TRBJ1-2,13,TRBV6-5
CASSTGTHYGYTF,TGTGCCAGCAGTACAGGGACTCACTATGGCTACACCTTC,many,-,TRBJ1-2,13,TRBV12-3/TRBV12-4
CASSFARRSGELFF,TGTGCCAGCAGTTTTGCTAGAAGAAGCGGGGAGCTGTTTTTT,-,-,TRBJ2-2,14,TRBV27
CASSLMGREQPQHF,TGTGCCAGCAGTTTGATGGGGCGCGAACAGCCCCAGCATTTT,few,-,TRBJ1-5,14,TRBV28
CASSSPGGGDNYGYTF,TGTGCCAGCAGTTCCCCAGGCGGGGGGGATAACTATGGCTACACCTTC,-,-,TRBJ1-2,16,TRBV12-3/TRBV12-4
CASGREAFF,TGTGCCAGCGGAAGGGAAGCTTTCTTT,many,-,TRBJ1-1,9,TRBV6-5
CASSFAGFNSPLHF,TGTGCCAGCAGTTTCGCGGGTTTTAATTCACCCCTCCACTTT,many,-,TRBJ1-6,14,TRBV12-3/TRBV12-4
CASSLVPIEWTEFANTGELFF,TGTGCCAGCAGCTTAGTTCCCATCGAGTGGACCGAGTTCGCGAACACCGGGGAGCTGTTTTTT,-,-,TRBJ2-2,21,TRBV7-9
CSARELRGREGSSYEQYF,TGCAGTGCTAGAGAGCTCAGGGGGCGTGAGGGGTCATCCTACGAGCAGTACTTC,once,TRBD1,TRBJ2-7,18,TRBV20-1
CASSPLDRDTGELFF,TGTGCCAGCAGCCCCCTGGACAGGGACACCGGGGAGCTGTTTTTT,many,TRBD1,TRBJ2-2,15,TRBV4-2
CASSLQGETYNEQFF,TGCGCCAGCAGCCTGCAGGGAGAAACCTACAATGAGCAGTTCTTC,many,-,TRBJ2-1,15,TRBV4-3
CASSTQQVSGNTIYF,TGTGCCAGCAGCACCCAACAAGTATCTGGAAACACCATATATTTT,many,-,TRBJ1-3,15,TRBV5-4
CASSPGGLANTGELFF,TGTGCCAGCAGTCCGGGGGGGCTAGCGAACACCGGGGAGCTGTTTTTT,-,TRBD2,TRBJ2-2,16,TRBV27
CASNPGAGYEQYF,TGTGCCAGTAACCCGGGGGCCGGGTACGAGCAGTACTTC,few,-,TRBJ2-7,13,TRBV6-6
CSVGSLAGTVATDTQYF,TGCAGCGTTGGATCGTTAGCGGGGACAGTGGCCACAGATACGCAGTATTTT,many,-,TRBJ2-3,17,TRBV29-1
CASSPPGQGAREQYF,TGTGCCAGCAGCCCCCCGGGACAGGGGGCGCGGGAGCAGTACTTC,many,TRBD1,TRBJ2-7,15,TRBV7-9
CASSFWAWGTEAFF,TGTGCCAGCAGTTTTTGGGCTTGGGGGACTGAAGCTTTCTTT,many,-,TRBJ1-1,14,TRBV12-3/TRBV12-4
CASSRRVSSTDTQYF,TGTGCCAGCAGTCGCAGGGTTTCTAGCACAGATACGCAGTATTTT,many,-,TRBJ2-3,15,TRBV6-5
CASREGSSYNSPLHF,TGTGCCAGCAGGGAAGGGAGCTCCTATAATTCACCCCTCCACTTT,many,-,TRBJ1-6,15,TRBV6-1
CAVKGSSYNSPLHF,TGTGCCGTCAAAGGGAGCTCCTATAATTCACCCCTCCACTTT,many,-,TRBJ1-6,14,TRBV24-1
CASSLPYSGNTIYF,TGTGCCAGCAGCTTACCGTACTCTGGAAACACCATATATTTT,few,-,TRBJ1-3,14,TRBV7-2
CASSPHDRAGEKLFF,TGTGCCAGCAGCCCACACGACAGGGCGGGGGAAAAACTGTTTTTT,many,TRBD1,TRBJ1-4,15,TRBV7-6
CASSPPGTLGTQYF,TGTGCCAGCAGTCCTCCGGGGACGCTTGGCACGCAGTATTTT,few,-,TRBJ2-3,14,TRBV6-5
CSALTGAQPQHF,TGCAGTGCTCTGACAGGAGCTCAGCCCCAGCATTTT,-,-,TRBJ1-5,12,TRBV20-1
CASSIYLAENIQYF,TGTGCCAGTAGTATCTACCTAGCGGAAAACATTCAGTACTTC,-,TRBD2,TRBJ2-4,14,TRBV19
CASTVGGHLSGNTIYF,TGTGCCAGCACCGTAGGAGGTCACCTCTCTGGAAACACCATATATTTT,few,-,TRBJ1-3,16,TRBV27
CASSLAGATDTQYF,TGTGCCAGCAGTCTAGCGGGGGCCACAGATACGCAGTATTTT,many,TRBD2,TRBJ2-3,14,TRBV12-3/TRBV12-4
CASNPPGQGTDTQYF,TGTGCCAGCAATCCCCCGGGACAGGGCACAGATACGCAGTATTTT,few,TRBD1,TRBJ2-3,15,TRBV28
CASSQDWRQGKLFF,TGTGCCAGCAGCCAAGATTGGAGGCAAGGAAAACTGTTTTTT,many,-,TRBJ1-4,14,TRBV14
CSVVRDRDHEQYF,TGCAGCGTTGTAAGGGACAGAGATCACGAGCAGTACTTC,-,TRBD1,TRBJ2-7,13,TRBV29-1
CASPGIDRAEAFF,TGTGCCAGCCCCGGGATTGATCGCGCTGAAGCTTTCTTT,many,-,TRBJ1-1,13,TRBV14
CASSGGGTDTQYF,TGCGCCAGCAGCGGCGGGGGCACAGATACGCAGTATTTT,few,-,TRBJ2-3,13,TRBV5-1
CASSSNRDYGYTF,TGTGCCAGCAGTTCGAACAGGGACTATGGCTACACCTTC,-,-,TRBJ1-2,13,TRBV12-3/TRBV12-4
CASSPGGKGANYGYTF,TGTGCCAGCAGCCCCGGAGGGAAGGGAGCTAACTATGGCTACACCTTC,many,-,TRBJ1-2,16,TRBV7-9
CASSRDRAGEKLFF,TGTGCCAGCAGTCGGGACAGGGCAGGGGAAAAACTGTTTTTT,-,TRBD1,TRBJ1-4,14,TRBV27
CASSQGGQGTEFNYGYTF,TGTGCCAGCAGCCAAGGCGGGCAGGGGACAGAGTTTAACTATGGCTACACCTTC,-,TRBD1,TRBJ1-2,18,TRBV4-2
CASSSTGWGAEADTQYF,TGTGCCAGCAGCTCAACCGGGTGGGGGGCTGAAGCAGATACGCAGTATTTT,few,-,TRBJ2-3,17,TRBV13
CASSQDHYGYTF,TGTGCCAGCAGCCAAGATCACTATGGCTACACCTTC,many,-,TRBJ1-2,12,TRBV4-2
CASSFVTGGATGELFF,TGTGCCAGCAGTTTCGTCACAGGGGGCGCGACCGGGGAGCTGTTTTTT,-,TRBD1,TRBJ2-2,16,TRBV27
CASSFSGLAGGPGLDEQFF,TGTGCCAGCAGTTTTTCAGGACTAGCGGGGGGGCCGGGCCTCGATGAGCAGTTCTTC,many,TRBD2,TRBJ2-1,19,TRBV12-3/TRBV12-4
CSADRAATEAFF,TGCAGTGCCGACAGGGCGGCCACTGAAGCTTTCTTT,many,TRBD1,TRBJ1-1,12,TRBV20-1
CSARDPWSEKLFF,TGCAGTGCTAGAGACCCTTGGTCTGAAAAACTGTTTTTT,-,-,TRBJ1-4,13,TRBV20-1
CASSLAQGLTYEQYF,TGTGCCAGCAGCTTGGCCCAGGGCCTCACCTACGAGCAGTACTTC,-,-,TRBJ2-7,15,TRBV5-6
CASSEVAGLYEQYF,TGTGCCAGCAGTGAGGTCGCGGGCCTCTACGAGCAGTACTTC,few,-,TRBJ2-7,14,TRBV2
CAISEGGEKLFF,TGTGCCATCTCCGAGGGGGGTGAAAAACTGTTTTTT,-,-,TRBJ1-4,12,TRBV3-1
CSAGHQGGDGYTF,TGCAGTGCTGGTCACCAAGGCGGGGATGGCTACACCTTC,many,-,TRBJ1-2,13,TRBV20-1
CSVGVDRGGTDTQYF,TGCAGCGTTGGGGTTGACAGGGGGGGCACAGATACGCAGTATTTT,few,TRBD1,TRBJ2-3,15,TRBV29-1
CASSGGVGNQPQHF,TGTGCCAGCAGTGGGGGAGTGGGGAACCAGCCCCAGCATTTT,-,-,TRBJ1-5,14,TRBV12-3/TRBV12-4
CSASGGADEQFF,TGCAGTGCTAGCGGGGGGGCCGATGAGCAGTTCTTC,few,TRBD2,TRBJ2-1,12,TRBV20-1
CASSGEPRDSTDTQYF,TGTGCCAGCAGTGGGGAGCCGAGAGATAGCACAGATACGCAGTATTTT,-,-,TRBJ2-3,16,TRBV12-3/TRBV12-4
CASRRDSGYEQYF,TGTGCCAGCAGAAGGGACTCCGGCTACGAGCAGTACTTC,few,-,TRBJ2-7,13,TRBV6-2/TRBV6-3
CASSVEDRDTDTQYF,TGTGCCAGCAGCGTAGAGGACAGGGACACAGATACGCAGTATTTT,-,TRBD1,TRBJ2-3,15,TRBV9
CASSLDLITGEQFF,TGCGCCAGCAGCTTGGACCTAATTACGGGTGAGCAGTTCTTC,-,-,TRBJ2-1,14,TRBV5-1
CASSSDSTAPNTGELFF,TGTGCCAGCAGTTCGGACTCGACAGCCCCGAACACCGGGGAGCTGTTTTTT,many,-,TRBJ2-2,17,TRBV28
CASSPQPGQSSGNTIYF,TGTGCCAGCAGTCCACAACCAGGACAGAGCTCTGGAAACACCATATATTTT,many,-,TRBJ1-3,17,TRBV25-1
CASSYGLAERGEQYF,TGTGCCAGCAGCTACGGACTAGCGGAGAGGGGAGAGCAGTACTTC,few,TRBD2,TRBJ2-7,15,TRBV5-4
CASSAFSDTQYF,TGTGCCAGCAGCGCCTTTTCAGATACGCAGTATTTT,-,-,TRBJ2-3,12,TRBV7-2